The 22 T cell receptor beta chains listed next were all sequenced from one sample in a study of cytomegalovirus exposure and HLA in healthy donors. PCR involved 60 Vbeta and 13 Jbeta primers. Sequenced by immunoSEQ multiplex PCR; TCRdb stores in-frame clones only, minus some. The sample carries some 150,000 clones, 60% to 80% recorded once. The sample was PBMCs. The origin of the receptors is a man between 60 and 70 years old in good health and CMV-seronegative.

The chain links TRBV11-2 to TRBJ2-3; 10 bases are a match to TRBD1. From germline, CDR1 is SGHAT and CDR2 FQNNGV. The CDR3 is 17 amino acids. V lost 1 base and J lost 6; bases outside the gene matches: 10. CDR3 sequence (DNA): TGTGCCAGCAGCTTAGTCCGGACAGGGGGTCCCGCGGATACGCAGTATTTT. The encoded protein is CASSLVRTGGPADTQYF.

V and J are TRBV28 and TRBJ1-4; tentative D call: TRBD1 (5 bases). This CDR3 has 14 residues. The germline V gene encodes CDR1 MDHEN and CDR2 SYDVKM. The V end was cut by 4 bases, the J end by 7 bases, with 13 bases between. DNA for the CDR3: TGTGCCAGCAGTTCTGGGGGGTCTGCTGAAAAACTGTTTTTT. Translation: CASSSGGSAEKLFF.

The chain recombines TRBV7-7 with TRBJ2-5; 12 positions match TRBD2. The V gene's germline CDR1 is SSHAT and CDR2 FNYEAQ (reference sequence). This CDR3 has 16 residues. V gave up 2 bases and J gave up 5 bases; unmatched junction bases: 6. In nucleotides, the CDR3 is TGTGCCAGCAGCTTATCTAGCGGGGGGGCTCAGGAGACCCAGTACTTC. This translates into CASSLSSGGAQETQYF.

This clone was observed a few times. This rearrangement joins TRBV30 to TRBJ1-3; D is undetermined. Per germline, CDR1 GTSNPN and CDR2 SVGIG (reference sequence). This CDR3 has 11 amino acids. The V and J ends lost 5 bases and 4 bases respectively, with 6 bases between them. CDR3 amino acids: CAWAVGNTIYF. DNA of the CDR3: TGTGCCTGGGCGGTGGGAAACACCATATATTTT. Drawing the rest from reference TRBV30 and TRBJ1-3, the complete variable domain is SQTIHQWPATLVQPVGSPLSLECTVEGTSNPNLYWYRQAAGRGLQLLFYSVGIGQISSEVPQNLSASRPQDRQFILSSKKLLLSDSGFYLCAWAVGNTIYFGEGSWLTVV.

The chain is built from TRBV7-9 and TRBJ2-7; perhaps TRBD1 as D (5 bases). V was pared by 0 bases and J by 2 bases, with 8 bases between. CDR1 and CDR2 from the germline V gene are SEHNR and FQNEAQ (reference sequence). The CDR3 is 14 amino acids. CDR3 DNA sequence: TGTGCCAGCAGCTTAGCGAGACAGACCTACGAGCAGTACTTC. It translates to CASSLARQTYEQYF.

Turning to this clone: This same CDR3 is encoded by further DNA sequences in the sample. V usage is TRBV20-1 and J usage is TRBJ2-5, with a weak D call TRBD1 (6 bases). V lost 5 bases and J lost 7, with 11 bases in between. This CDR3 region has 11 residues. CDR1 DFQATT and CDR2 SNEGSKA come from the germline V gene (reference sequence). The CDR3 DNA reads TGCAGTGCTGGGGGCGGTGGGACCCAGTACTTC. Translated: CSAGGGGTQYF.

The genes are TRBV6-1 and TRBJ2-7; TRBD1 matches at 10 bases. CDR3 size: 14 residues. With 7 bases clipped from V and 2 bases from J, the junction kept 5 bases outside the gene matches. Germline values: CDR1 MNHNS, CDR2 SASEGT. CDR3 DNA sequence: TGTGCCAGCAAGGCCGACAGGGGGCCCTACGAGCAGTACTTC. The encoded protein is CASKADRGPYEQYF.

Turning to this clone: One end of the junction does not line up with germline, which may come from a read error. The rearrangement links TRBV7-9 to TRBJ1-3, with D perhaps TRBD1 (6 bases). CDR1 is SEHNR and CDR2 is FQNEAQ in the germline V gene (reference sequence). The CDR3 sequence is 18 residues long. This CDR3 reads CSSSLSGRDTFSGNTIYF. DNA for the CDR3: TGTTCCAGCAGCTTATCGGGGAGGGACACCTTCTCTGGAAACACCATATATTTT.

The chain links TRBV10-1 to TRBJ2-7, with TRBD1 as a possible D gene (6 bases). Trimming took off 6 bases at V and 2 bases at J, with 11 bases between the two ends. The CDR3 is 13 residues long. The germline gives CDR1 WNHNN, CDR2 SYGVQD (reference sequence). CDR3 protein: CASSQDSPYEQYF. CDR3 DNA sequence: TGCGCCAGCAGCCAGGACAGCCCCTACGAGCAGTACTTC.

The chain has TRBV27 and TRBJ1-5; a weak D match, TRBD1 (5 bases). V gave up 6 bases and J gave up 6 bases, with 15 bases separating them. CDR1 MNHEY and CDR2 SMNVEV come from the germline V gene (reference sequence). This CDR3 is 14 amino acids long. CDR3 DNA sequence: TGTGCCAGCAGCCTGGGGCAGGCTGCTCAGCCCCAGCATTTT. This translates into CASSLGQAAQPQHF.

V and J are TRBV9 and TRBJ2-1, with D perhaps matching TRBD2 (6 bases). This CDR3 has 13 amino acids. CDR1 and CDR2 (germline): SGDLS, YYNGEE. V lost 0 bases and J lost 5, with 6 bases in between. CDR3: CASSVVADNEQFF. The CDR3 nucleotides are TGTGCCAGCAGCGTAGTAGCGGACAATGAGCAGTTCTTC.

For this clone: Compared with germline, one end of the junction differs, possibly owing to a read error. CDR3 protein: CASDRGRGQEAQYF. DNA for the CDR3: TGTGCCAGTGACAGGGGGCGCGGGCAAGAGGCCCAGTACTTC. V gene TRBV30 combines with J gene TRBJ2-5, with 10 bases matching TRBD1. Germline V gives CDR1 GTSNPN, CDR2 SVGIG (reference sequence). The CDR3 covers 14 residues.

This chain joins TRBV7-6 and TRBJ1-4, with D unresolved. Germline V gene data show CDR1 as SGHVS and CDR2 as FNYEAQ. The CDR3 is 13 amino acids. Trimming took off 1 base at V and 8 bases at J, with 8 bases between the two ends. CDR3 sequence: CASSLGAREKLFF. DNA of the CDR3: TGTGCCAGCAGCTTAGGGGCACGAGAAAAACTGTTTTTT.

The chain combines TRBV2 with TRBJ2-3; 7 bases line up with TRBD1. The germline gives CDR1 SNHLY, CDR2 FYNNEI. Trimming removed 5 bases from V and 0 bases from J; junction bases left unmatched: 8. CDR3 size: 16 residues. The CDR3 DNA reads as TGTGCCAGCAGTTTAACAGGGGACCCTAGCACAGATACGCAGTATTTT. Protein sequence: CASSLTGDPSTDTQYF.

This chain connects TRBV7-9 to TRBJ2-2, with D unclear. Germline V gene sequence: CDR1 SEHNR, CDR2 FQNEAQ (reference sequence). The CDR3 runs to 14 residues. V was pared by 5 bases and J by 3 bases, with 10 bases between. The CDR3 region has the DNA TGTGCCAGCAGCATCCTGTCCGACACCGGGGAGCTGTTTTTT. Amino acid sequence: CASSILSDTGELFF.

V is TRBV7-2 and J is TRBJ2-7; 12 bases agree with TRBD1. The germline V gene has CDR1 SGHTA and CDR2 FQGNSA. This CDR3 has 16 residues. V shed 5 bases, J shed 5 bases, and the junction held 10 bases outside the gene matches. This chain's CDR3 is CASSVLGQGAMHEQYF. As DNA, the CDR3 is TGTGCCAGCAGCGTCTTGGGACAGGGGGCGATGCACGAGCAGTACTTC.

This sequence joins TRBV18 and TRBJ1-5; 7 nucleotides align to TRBD1. V was pared by 6 bases and J by 4 bases, with 3 bases of the junction left unmatched. The CDR3 consists of 13 residues. Germline loops: CDR1 KGHSH, CDR2 LQKENI. The CDR3 nucleotides are TGTGCCAGCTCCGGGACAGATAATCAGCCCCAGCATTTT. Protein: CASSGTDNQPQHF.

The rearrangement links TRBV7-2 to TRBJ2-7; D is possibly TRBD1 (5 bases). Germline values: CDR1 SGHTA, CDR2 FQGNSA. V lost 1 base to trimming and J lost 2 bases, with 12 bases between them. The CDR3 contains 15 residues. The DNA for the CDR3 is TGTGCCAGCAGCTTAGGCGGACAACCAGCCTACGAGCAGTACTTC. It yields the protein CASSLGGQPAYEQYF.

V and J are TRBV5-1 and TRBJ2-3; no reliable D call. The germline V and J ends were trimmed by 0 bases and 0 bases, with 11 bases remaining between them. The CDR3 covers 16 residues. CDR1 is SGHRS, CDR2 YFSETQ, per germline. The CDR3 DNA reads TGCGCCAGCAGCTTGGGACTGGCGAAAAGCACAGATACGCAGTATTTT. Translated, it gives CASSLGLAKSTDTQYF. Full variable domain (rest looked up from reference TRBV5-1 and TRBJ2-3): KAGVTQTPRYLIKTRGQQVTLSCSPISGHRSVSWYQQTPGQGLQFLFEYFSETQRNKGNFPGRFSGRQFSNSRSEMNVSTLELGDSALYLCASSLGLAKSTDTQYFGPGTRLTVL.

CDR3 in DNA: TGCAGTGTCCAGGGTACCAACGAGCAGTACTTC. Protein product: CSVQGTNEQYF. The V call is TRBV20-1, the J call TRBJ2-5; D possibly corresponds to TRBD1 (5 bases). The closer fit of TRBJ2-7 to the DNA end suggests the J call may be wrong. There are 11 residues in the CDR3. Germline V gene lookup returns CDR1 DFQATT and CDR2 SNEGSKA (reference sequence).

J is TRBJ2-1 and V is TRBV10-3, with D unresolved. CDR1 is ENHRY, CDR2 SYGVKD, per germline. V gave up 8 bases and J gave up 7 bases, with 12 bases separating them. The length of the CDR3 is 12 residues. The CDR3 DNA follows: TGTGCCATCGAAGGTGGCGGTAATGAGCAGTTCTTC. This codes for CAIEGGGNEQFF.

This clone has more than one count but fewer than ten. The chain carries TRBV6-1 and TRBJ2-7; tentatively, D is TRBD1 (6 bases). The CDR3 extends over 16 amino acids. CDR1 and CDR2 (germline): MNHNS, SASEGT. V shed 0 bases and J shed 2 bases, with 14 bases lying between them. For the CDR3, the DNA is TGTGCCAGCAGTGAAGCGACAGGAAAGGGGGCCTACGAGCAGTACTTC. Amino acid sequence: CASSEATGKGAYEQYF.